A single sample gave rise to the 21 T cell receptor beta chains below, sequenced in a study of CD8 T cells in ankylosing spondylitis. Study outcomes and limitations: Made up of about eight highly homologous variants, a TCR beta motif appeared characteristic of ankylosing spondylitis blood.

No cognate antigen is known for these TCRs. In TCRdb, the 5' RACE reads were re-called with MiXCR into one record per CDR3 protein. The sample shows 650,000 to 800,000 distinct CDR3 sequences, 15% to 20% of them seen only once. Material: blood, either unsorted or a sorted T cell fraction (not recorded which). The receptors stem from a male donor with ankylosing spondylitis.

The V gene is TRBV5-5, the J gene TRBJ2-3, with D perhaps matching TRBD1 (7 bases). The ends were cut back, 4 bases at V and 4 bases at J, with 19 bases in the middle. The CDR3 has 16 residues. CDR1 and CDR2 (germline): SGHKS, YYEKEE (reference sequence). The CDR3 sequence: CASSPEHRGGPDTQYF. In DNA, the CDR3 is TGTGCCAGCAGCCCGGAGCACAGGGGAGGCCCAGATACGCAGTATTTT.

The V call is TRBV12-3 or TRBV12-4, the J call TRBJ2-3, with 12 nucleotides matching TRBD2. The CDR3 spans 17 residues. The V segment lost 7 bases and the J segment 3 bases; nucleotides outside the gene matches: 11. The CDR3 loop reads CASTYSLTSGRTDTQYF. The DNA of the CDR3 is TGTGCCAGCACTTATTCCCTTACTAGCGGGAGGACAGATACGCAGTATTTT.

The chain carries TRBV5-1 and TRBJ2-7; 7 bases are a match to TRBD2. CDR1 and CDR2 (germline): SGHRS, YFSETQ. V dropped 5 bases and J dropped 3; count of bases not matched to a gene: 5. CDR3 size: 13 residues. The CDR3 spells CASSGGGLYEQYF. CDR3 DNA: TGCGCCAGCAGTGGGGGGGGACTCTACGAGCAGTACTTC.

In this sample, this clonotype turned up a few times. The chain employs TRBV5-1 and TRBJ1-1; 11 bases line up with TRBD1. The V segment lost 0 bases and the J segment 8 bases; nucleotides outside the gene matches: 12. This CDR3 is 17 amino acids long. Germline values: CDR1 SGHRS, CDR2 YFSETQ. The CDR3 DNA reads TGCGCCAGCAGCTTGGTATCTTTGGGACAGGGGGGTCAAGAAGCTTTCTTT. Protein: CASSLVSLGQGGQEAFF.

The J gene is TRBJ2-1, the V gene TRBV6-2 or TRBV6-3; 11 nucleotides line up with TRBD2. CDR1 MNHEY and CDR2 SVGEGT come from the germline V gene. This CDR3 is built from 12 residues. V shed 6 bases and J 14 bases; nucleotides not matched to a gene: 6. CDR3 bases: TGTGCCAGCAGCCCTAGCGGGAGGAGGGAGTTCTTC. This gives the protein CASSPSGRREFF.

There are a few counts of this clonotype. The V gene is TRBV27, the J gene TRBJ2-1; 8 bases agree with TRBD2. Per germline, CDR1 MNHEY and CDR2 SMNVEV (reference sequence). This CDR3 has 13 amino acids. V lost 4 bases to trimming and J lost 13 bases; unmatched junction nucleotides: 9. DNA of the CDR3: TGTGCCAGCAGTTCCGGGGGGGTGGGTGTTCAGTTCTTC. It yields the protein CASSSGGVGVQFF.

In its sample, this clonotype was seen many times. The J gene is TRBJ2-3, the V gene TRBV5-1; 10 positions match TRBD2. The CDR3 extends over 14 amino acids. Germline V gene data show CDR1 as SGHRS and CDR2 as YFSETQ. V was pared by 3 bases and J by 5 bases, with 3 bases of the junction left unmatched. The CDR3 here is CASSSGLAEDTQYF. Written as DNA, the CDR3 is TGCGCCAGCAGCTCAGGACTAGCGGAAGATACGCAGTATTTT.

The genes are TRBV4-1 and TRBJ2-5, with 9 bases that match TRBD1. In germline, CDR1 is MGHRA, CDR2 YSYEKL. The trim removed 4 bases at V and 5 bases at J, leaving 14 bases unmatched. The CDR3 extends over 17 amino acids. Here the CDR3 reads CASSPPYRDRAKETQYF. CDR3 nucleotide sequence: TGCGCCAGCAGCCCCCCTTACCGGGACAGGGCTAAGGAGACCCAGTACTTC.

Ten or more counts support this clonotype. This rearrangement joins TRBV12-3 or TRBV12-4 to TRBJ2-7; D not certain. CDR3 length equals 13 residues. Trimming took off 3 bases at V and 0 bases at J, with 6 bases between the two ends. The CDR3 nucleotides are TGTGCCAGCAGTTTCTTAGACTCCTACGAGCAGTACTTC. This codes for CASSFLDSYEQYF.

The CDR3 DNA reads as TGTGCCAGCAAGATCCGACTAGAGGCCGGGGAGCTGTTTTTT. Its translation: CASKIRLEAGELFF. This chain uses TRBV6-1 with TRBJ2-2; possibly TRBD2 for D (6 bases). The CDR3 runs to 14 residues. Germline values: CDR1 MNHNS, CDR2 SASEGT. V lost 7 bases and J 6 bases, leaving 15 bases between the germline ends.

Only a few counts were recorded for this clonotype. In DNA form, the CDR3 reads TGTGCCAGCAGTTTTGGGGATTTGTGGGCTGAAAAACTGTTTTTT. Translation: CASSFGDLWAEKLFF. The V call is TRBV12-3 or TRBV12-4, the J call TRBJ1-4; D is uncertain. This CDR3 has 15 amino acids. The V end lost 3 bases, the J end lost 7 bases, and 15 bases lay between the germline ends.

This clonotype was seen a few times. The chain is built from TRBV27 and TRBJ1-5; D ambiguous. The CDR3 has 13 residues. Germline V gives CDR1 MNHEY, CDR2 SMNVEV (reference sequence). Between the trimmed V and J ends, which lost 5 bases and 4 bases, there was a span of 9 bases. Here the CDR3 DNA reads TGTGCCAGCAGTGGTATGGGTAATCAGCCCCAGCATTTT. It is translated as CASSGMGNQPQHF.

V gene TRBV9 combines with J gene TRBJ2-2; 9 bases line up with TRBD2. The V and J ends lost 1 base and 2 bases, in that order; junction bases with no gene match: 6. This CDR3 comprises 17 residues. Germline CDR1 is SGDLS and CDR2 is YYNGEE. This chain's CDR3 is CASSVSVAGANTGELFF. For the CDR3, the DNA is TGTGCCAGCAGCGTAAGTGTAGCGGGAGCCAACACCGGGGAGCTGTTTTTT.

The rearrangement links TRBV28 to TRBJ1-1; D gene ambiguous. V lost 2 bases to trimming and J lost 7 bases, with 11 bases between them. CDR1 and CDR2 from the germline V gene are MDHEN and SYDVKM. The CDR3 consists of 13 residues. CDR3 sequence reads: CASSLLGQHEAFF. The DNA for the CDR3 is TGTGCCAGCAGTTTACTCGGGCAGCATGAAGCTTTCTTT.

This sequence joins TRBV4-2 and TRBJ2-2; tentatively, D is TRBD2 (6 bases). The CDR3 covers 15 residues. Germline CDR1 is LGHNA and CDR2 is YNFKEQ. V dropped 2 bases and J dropped 2 bases, with 9 bases sitting between them. The CDR3 loop is CASSQMGGNTGELFF. In nucleotides, the CDR3 is TGTGCCAGCAGCCAAATGGGGGGAAACACCGGGGAGCTGTTTTTT.

The chain has TRBV12-3 or TRBV12-4 and TRBJ1-6; no clear D. V dropped 6 bases and J dropped 5 bases, with 8 bases sitting between them. CDR3 length: 13 amino acids. The CDR3 nucleotides are TGTGCCAGCAGAGTGCAAAATAATTCACCCCTCCACTTT. Translating gives CASRVQNNSPLHF.

This clonotype was observed many times. The chain employs TRBV6-1 and TRBJ1-2; 7 positions agree with TRBD1. The CDR3 spans 14 residues. CDR1 MNHNS and CDR2 SASEGT come from the germline V gene. The V gene end was trimmed by 6 bases and the J gene end by 8 bases; junction bases not matched to a gene: 12. CDR3 in amino acids: CASSPGQAGGGYTF. Written as DNA, the CDR3 is TGTGCCAGCAGCCCTGGACAGGCTGGGGGGGGCTACACCTTC.

The rearrangement joins TRBV7-9 to TRBJ2-7; the match to TRBD1 covers 7 bases. The CDR3 length is 14 residues. V lost 5 bases, J lost 4 bases, and 8 bases stayed unmatched. Germline V lookup: CDR1 SEHNR, CDR2 FQNEAQ (reference sequence). CDR3 sequence: CASSPDRERYEQYF. CDR3 DNA sequence: TGTGCCAGCAGCCCCGACAGGGAACGGTACGAGCAGTACTTC.

The table lists this clonotype with a few counts. The J gene is TRBJ1-2, the V gene TRBV29-1, with a weak D call TRBD1 (5 bases). This CDR3 contains 11 residues. The ends were cut back, 7 bases at V and 5 bases at J, with 11 bases in the middle. CDR1 and CDR2 (germline): SQVTM, ANQGSEA. DNA of the CDR3: TGCAGCGCCGCTGGGGGTTATGGCTACACCTTC. Its translation is CSAAGGYGYTF.

This clonotype was counted a few times. The chain is built from TRBV7-2 and TRBJ1-5; perhaps TRBD1 as D (6 bases). V lost 3 bases to trimming and J lost 6 bases, with 12 bases between them. This CDR3 spans 14 amino acids. CDR1 SGHTA and CDR2 FQGNSA come from the germline V gene. In DNA, the CDR3 is TGTGCCAGCAGCTTTTACAGGGATCCTCAGCCCCAGCATTTT. Translated, it gives CASSFYRDPQPQHF. Combining the CDR3 with reference TRBV7-2 and TRBJ1-5 gives the whole variable domain GAGVSQSPSNKVTEKGKDVELRCDPISGHTALYWYRQSLGQGLEFLIYFQGNSAPDKSGLPSDRFSAERTGGSVSTLTIQRTQQEDSAVYLCASSFYRDPQPQHFGDGTRLSIL.

The J gene is TRBJ2-1, the V gene TRBV7-2; no clear D gene. The germline V gene encodes CDR1 SGHTA and CDR2 FQGNSA. The CDR3 is made up of 12 amino acids. The V and J ends lost 4 bases and 9 bases respectively, with 10 bases between them. The CDR3: CASSYARAEQFF. CDR3 coding DNA: TGTGCCAGCAGCTACGCTAGGGCTGAGCAGTTCTTC.